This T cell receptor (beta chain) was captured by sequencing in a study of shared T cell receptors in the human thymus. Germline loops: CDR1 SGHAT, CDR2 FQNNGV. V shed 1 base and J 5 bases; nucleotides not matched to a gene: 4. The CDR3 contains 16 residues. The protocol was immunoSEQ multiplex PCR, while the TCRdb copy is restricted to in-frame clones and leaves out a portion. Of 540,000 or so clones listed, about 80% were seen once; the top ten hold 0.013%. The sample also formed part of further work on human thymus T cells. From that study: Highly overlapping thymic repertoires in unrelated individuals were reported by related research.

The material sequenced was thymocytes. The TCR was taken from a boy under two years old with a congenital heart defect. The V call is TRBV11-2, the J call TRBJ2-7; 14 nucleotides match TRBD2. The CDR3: CASSLGTSGRRDEQYF. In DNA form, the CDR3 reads TGTGCCAGCAGCTTAGGGACTAGCGGGAGGAGGGACGAGCAGTACTTC.